This T cell receptor beta chain appears in the sequencing data of a study of technical replicates of blood from four donors. Between the trimmed V and J ends, which lost 2 bases and 2 bases, there was a span of 9 bases. This CDR3 contains 14 residues. The germline V gene has CDR1 LGHNA and CDR2 YNFKEQ. This clone was counted a few times. The method was immunoSEQ multiplex PCR; TCRdb's version includes in-frame clones alone and lacks a portion of them. The sample lists about 74,000 clones, 95% seen once, with 0.2% to 0.3% in the top ten. The rearrangement links TRBV4-2 to TRBJ1-2; D ambiguous. Sequencing was performed on T cells isolated from PBMCs. The sequence derives from a human donor in good health. The CDR3 loop is CASSQTSTNYGYTF. The CDR3 bases are TGTGCCAGCAGCCAAACATCCACCAACTATGGCTACACCTTC.